The 5 T cell receptor beta chains below come from one sample, sequenced in a study of CD8 T cells in ankylosing spondylitis. Study-level results: Ankylosing spondylitis blood seemed to carry a telltale TCR beta motif made of about 8 highly homologous variants.

These receptors' targets are unknown. TCRdb reanalysed the 5' RACE reads using MiXCR and keeps one entry per CDR3 protein. The sample consists of under 150,000 distinct CDR3 sequences, about 15% of them appearing once. Sequencing was done on a sample of blood, either unsorted or a sorted T cell fraction (not recorded which). Receptor source: a male donor with ankylosing spondylitis.

The CDR3 is CASREGLALDEQFF. CDR3 DNA: TGTGCCAGCAGGGAAGGACTAGCGTTGGATGAGCAGTTCTTC. The chain is built from TRBV5-4 and TRBJ2-1; 9 nucleotides line up with TRBD2. The V and J ends lost 5 bases and 8 bases, in that order; junction bases with no gene match: 8. CDR3 size: 14 residues. CDR1 and CDR2 (germline): SGHNT, YYREEE (reference sequence).

The CDR3 bases are TGTGCCAGCAGCAGGATTTATACGACGAACCGGGAGCAGTACTTC. Translated: CASSRIYTTNREQYF. J is TRBJ2-7 and V is TRBV27, with no clear D. The CDR3 spans 15 residues. Deletions cut 6 bases from V and 7 bases from J, with 22 bases between. Per the germline V gene, CDR1 is MNHEY and CDR2 is SMNVEV (reference sequence).

This clonotype showed up just a few times. The chain combines TRBV7-8 with TRBJ2-1, with TRBD2 matching 7 bases. There are 17 residues in the CDR3. Germline V gene lookup returns CDR1 SGHVS and CDR2 FQNEAQ. With V trimmed by 5 bases and J by 7 bases, 17 bases remained unmatched. The CDR3 spells CASSVLPSGYTLNEQFF. CDR3 nucleotides: TGTGCCAGCAGCGTGCTGCCTAGCGGTTACACCTTGAATGAGCAGTTCTTC.

This clonotype was counted many times. The chain recombines TRBV7-8 with TRBJ2-1; weak D call: TRBD2 (5 bases). From germline, CDR1 is SGHVS and CDR2 FQNEAQ. This CDR3 comprises 14 residues. The V gene lost 1 base and the J gene lost 9 bases, with 13 bases spanning the gap. CDR3 nucleotides: TGTGCCAGCAGCTTAGGAGGGATGTACGGTGAGCAGTTCTTC. The encoded protein is CASSLGGMYGEQFF.

The V gene is TRBV12-3 or TRBV12-4, the J gene TRBJ2-7, with TRBD2 matching over 12 bases. The length of the CDR3 is 15 residues. The V segment lost 5 bases and the J segment 5 bases; nucleotides outside the gene matches: 7. The DNA of the CDR3 is TGTGCCAGCAGTGGCAGACTAGCGGGAGTTGACGAGCAGTACTTC. This gives the protein CASSGRLAGVDEQYF.